Following are 28 T cell receptor beta chains from one sample sequenced in a study of blood T cell repertoires in COVID-19. Repertoires were generated with immunoSEQ multiplex PCR, while TCRdb's copy carries only in-frame clones and drops some. Among some 150,000 clones listed, about 85% were seen once. The sample comprised peripheral blood. These receptors originate from a woman aged 65 to 85 with acute or convalescent COVID-19.

The chain joins TRBV25-1 to TRBJ1-6; 7 nucleotides agree with TRBD1. The CDR3 totals 17 residues. Per the germline V gene, CDR1 is MGHDK and CDR2 is SYGVNS. The trim removed 2 bases at V and 6 bases at J, leaving 10 bases unmatched. CDR3 sequence: CASSEPGRQGLNSPLHF. The CDR3 coding sequence is TGTGCCAGCAGTGAACCGGGACGACAGGGCCTTAATTCACCCCTCCACTTT.

As for this clone: A junction end diverges from the germline sequence, so it may reflect a read error. The gene calls are TRBV7-7 and TRBJ2-1; TRBD1 aligns across 9 bases. This CDR3 is built from 15 residues. From germline, CDR1 is SSHAT and CDR2 FNYEAQ (reference sequence). CDR3 coding DNA: TGTGCTAGCAGCGCTACCGGGACAGGGAATCGTGAGCAGTTCTTC. Protein: CASSATGTGNREQFF. Full variable domain (missing parts from reference TRBV7-7 and TRBJ2-1): GAGVSQSPRYKVTKRGQDVTLRCDPISSHATLYWYQQALGQGPEFLTYFNYEAQPDKSGLPSDRFSAERPEGSISTLTIQRTEQRDSAMYRCASSATGTGNREQFFGPGTRLTVL.

This chain links TRBV3-1 (or the pseudogene TRBV3-2) with TRBJ2-4; D gene ambiguous. This CDR3 contains 13 residues. Germline values: CDR1 LGHDT, CDR2 YNNKEL (reference sequence). Trimming took 5 bases from V and 6 from J, leaving 11 bases between them. Written as DNA, the CDR3 is TGTGCCAGCAGCTGGGCCGCCCCAAACATTCAGTACTTC. Amino acids: CASSWAAPNIQYF.

This clone appeared a few times. The V gene is TRBV10-3, the J gene TRBJ1-1; perhaps TRBD1 as D (6 bases). V lost 5 bases, J lost 6 bases, and 13 bases lay in between. Germline lookup yields CDR1 ENHRY and CDR2 SYGVKD. This CDR3 region has 13 residues. CDR3 region: CAISRQVEAEAFF. CDR3 sequence (DNA): TGTGCCATCAGTAGACAGGTTGAAGCTGAAGCTTTCTTT.

The V gene is TRBV7-2, the J gene TRBJ2-2; TRBD2 aligns across 10 bases. J lost 5 bases, V lost 5 bases, and 5 bases had no gene match. Per germline, CDR1 SGHTA and CDR2 FQGNSA. The CDR3 is 15 amino acids. CDR3 amino acids: CASSALAGITGELFF. DNA of the CDR3: TGTGCCAGCAGCGCACTAGCGGGGATAACCGGGGAGCTGTTTTTT. Drawing the rest from reference TRBV7-2 and TRBJ2-2, the complete variable domain is GAGVSQSPSNKVTEKGKDVELRCDPISGHTALYWYRQSLGQGLEFLIYFQGNSAPDKSGLPSDRFSAERTGGSVSTLTIQRTQQEDSAVYLCASSALAGITGELFFGEGSRLTVL.

This chain uses TRBV10-3 with TRBJ2-1; D is undetermined. The CDR3 has 11 amino acids. The germline CDR1 and CDR2 sequences are ENHRY and SYGVKD. V was pared by 5 bases and J by 5 bases, with 4 bases between. CDR3: CAISLNNEQFF. The DNA for the CDR3 is TGTGCCATCAGTTTAAACAATGAGCAGTTCTTC.

The V call is TRBV6-2 or TRBV6-3, the J call TRBJ2-5; 12 bases match TRBD2. This CDR3 is built from 19 residues. The junction had 12 bases not matched to a gene; V was cut back by 0 bases and J by 4 bases. Germline CDR1 is MNHEY and CDR2 is SVGEGT. The chain's CDR3 is CASSYSGTSGPPRGETQYF. In DNA form, the CDR3 reads TGTGCCAGCAGTTACTCCGGGACTAGCGGGCCACCACGGGGAGAGACCCAGTACTTC.

The rearrangement links TRBV9 to TRBJ2-3; TRBD2 is a possible D gene (5 bases). There are 15 residues in the CDR3. Germline V gives CDR1 SGDLS, CDR2 YYNGEE. The V gene lost 0 bases and the J gene lost 2 bases, with 10 bases spanning the gap. The CDR3 sequence: CASSVASGLTDTQYF. For the CDR3, the DNA is TGTGCCAGCAGCGTAGCGTCAGGACTCACAGATACGCAGTATTTT. The complete variable domain, with remaining parts taken from reference TRBV9 and TRBJ2-3, reads DSGVTQTPKHLITATGQRVTLRCSPRSGDLSVYWYQQSLDQGLQFLIQYYNGEERAKGNILERFSAQQFPDLHSELNLSSLELGDSALYFCASSVASGLTDTQYFGPGTRLTVL.

The V gene is TRBV14, the J gene TRBJ2-3; the D is unclear. Looked up from germline, CDR1 is SGHDN and CDR2 is FVKESK. The CDR3 loop spans 17 amino acids. V lost 0 bases to trimming and J lost 0 bases, with 13 bases between them. The CDR3 is CASSQDWAISSTDTQYF. DNA of the CDR3: TGTGCCAGCAGCCAAGATTGGGCCATCTCCAGCACAGATACGCAGTATTTT. Together with reference TRBV14 and TRBJ2-3, the CDR3 gives the full variable domain: EAGVTQFPSHSVIEKGQTVTLRCDPISGHDNLYWYRRVMGKEIKFLLHFVKESKQDESGMPNNRFLAERTGGTYSTLKVQPAELEDSGVYFCASSQDWAISSTDTQYFGPGTRLTVL.

This clone showed up just once. The genes are TRBV30 and TRBJ1-5; D not certain. CDR3 length equals 13 residues. Germline-derived CDR1 and CDR2 are GTSNPN and SVGIG (reference sequence). CDR3 residues: CATGRGREQPQHF. In nucleotides, the CDR3 is TGTGCGACCGGGCGTGGAAGGGAGCAGCCCCAGCATTTT.

The chain is built from TRBV4-3 and TRBJ2-3; 7 positions match TRBD2. Trimming at V came to 3 bases and at J to 3 bases, leaving 9 bases not matched to a gene. This CDR3 spans 16 amino acids. Germline V gene sequence: CDR1 LGHNA, CDR2 YSLEER. The DNA for the CDR3 is TGCGCCAGCAGCCAGGGGATGTGGGGGGGGACAGATACGCAGTATTTT. Protein: CASSQGMWGGTDTQYF.

The chain combines TRBV7-2 with TRBJ2-5; no firm D call. Germline V gene data show CDR1 as SGHTA and CDR2 as FQGNSA. V lost 0 bases to trimming and J lost 5 bases, with 13 bases between them. The CDR3 length is 15 residues. The DNA for the CDR3 is TGTGCCAGCAGCTTAGCTCCACTTAGAAAGGAGACCCAGTACTTC. Translated, it gives CASSLAPLRKETQYF.

This sequence joins TRBV20-1 and TRBJ1-4; tentatively, D is TRBD1 (6 bases). This CDR3 is 14 amino acids long. Germline values: CDR1 DFQATT, CDR2 SNEGSKA (reference sequence). Trimming shortened V by 3 bases and J by 8 bases, and 16 bases separated the two germline ends. This CDR3 reads CSASPGENREKLFF. DNA for the CDR3: TGCAGTGCTAGTCCAGGGGAGAATCGAGAAAAACTGTTTTTT.

The rearrangement uses TRBV4-3 and TRBJ2-3; D unresolved. CDR3 size: 16 residues. The germline CDR1 and CDR2 sequences are LGHNA and YSLEER. V lost 1 base, J lost 0 bases, and 11 bases lay in between. DNA for the CDR3: TGCGCCAGCAGCCAAGGAAACACCGTTAGCACAGATACGCAGTATTTT. This encodes CASSQGNTVSTDTQYF.

The CDR3 sequence: CASLGHSSSYNEQFF. In DNA, the CDR3 is TGTGCCAGCCTCGGACACTCCAGCTCCTACAATGAGCAGTTCTTC. V gene TRBV19 combines with J gene TRBJ2-1; tentative D call: TRBD1 (5 bases). Deletions cut 9 bases from V and 0 bases from J, with 15 bases between. CDR1 and CDR2 (germline): LNHDA, SQIVND (reference sequence). There are 15 residues in the CDR3.

This sequence joins TRBV29-1 and TRBJ2-3; no reliable D call. Germline assignment: CDR1 SQVTM and CDR2 ANQGSEA. V lost 4 bases and J lost 0, with 11 bases in between. CDR3 length equals 14 residues. CDR3 sequence (DNA): TGCAGCGTTGGCCATTCAACTAGCACAGATACGCAGTATTTT. Residues: CSVGHSTSTDTQYF.

This clone was recorded only once. The chain couples TRBV7-9 to TRBJ2-3; tentatively, D is TRBD2 (6 bases). This CDR3 comprises 15 residues. V gave up 3 bases and J gave up 1 base, with 11 bases separating them. Germline CDR1 is SEHNR and CDR2 is FQNEAQ (reference sequence). CDR3 residues: CASSFSGGGTDTQYF. CDR3 bases: TGTGCCAGCAGCTTTTCGGGCGGGGGCACAGATACGCAGTATTTT.

V is TRBV18 and J is TRBJ1-1, with 7 bases that match TRBD1. The CDR3 contains 15 residues. J gave up 1 base and V 3 bases, and 5 bases lay outside the gene matches. Germline CDR1 and CDR2: KGHSH and LQKENI. The CDR3 DNA reads as TGTGCCAGCTCACCGCAGACAGGGTCGAACACTGAAGCTTTCTTT. This gives the protein CASSPQTGSNTEAFF. Full variable domain (rest looked up from reference TRBV18 and TRBJ1-1): NAGVMQNPRHLVRRRGQEARLRCSPMKGHSHVYWYRQLPEEGLKFMVYLQKENIIDESGMPKERFSAEFPKEGPSILRIQQVVRGDSAAYFCASSPQTGSNTEAFFGQGTRLTVV.

The chain joins TRBV2 to TRBJ2-2; TRBD1 matches 7 bases. There are 13 residues in the CDR3. Trimming at V came to 6 bases and at J to 6 bases, leaving 4 bases not matched to a gene. Per germline, CDR1 SNHLY and CDR2 FYNNEI. The CDR3 reads CASRKTGPGELFF. CDR3 DNA: TGTGCCAGCAGAAAGACAGGGCCCGGGGAGCTGTTTTTT.

The chain employs TRBV11-3 and TRBJ1-6; 12 bases agree with TRBD1. Trimming cost V 4 bases and J 9 bases; bases outside gene matches: 10. The CDR3 length is 17 residues. Germline V gene data show CDR1 as SGHNT and CDR2 as YENEEA. The CDR3 DNA follows: TGTGCCAGCAGCTCAGTATCAGGGACAGGGGGCTGTTCACCCCTCCACTTT. Translation: CASSSVSGTGGCSPLHF.

In this sample, this clone turned up once. The V and J genes are TRBV28 and TRBJ2-2, with D unresolved. The germline V gene encodes CDR1 MDHEN and CDR2 SYDVKM. The CDR3 loop spans 12 amino acids. The V and J ends lost 3 bases and 7 bases respectively, with 6 bases between them. The CDR3 spells CASSFGSGELFF. CDR3 in DNA: TGTGCCAGCAGTTTCGGTAGCGGGGAGCTGTTTTTT.

V is TRBV7-2 and J is TRBJ2-5; 7 bases align to TRBD2. This CDR3 has 14 amino acids. V trimming: 4 bases; J trimming: 7 bases; junction bases outside the gene matches: 9. The germline CDR1 and CDR2 sequences are SGHTA and FQGNSA. The CDR3 protein is CASSSRGVAGTQYF. CDR3 nucleotides: TGTGCCAGCAGCTCAAGAGGGGTAGCGGGGACCCAGTACTTC.

CDR3 protein: CASSHQRDRDAFF. The CDR3 DNA reads as TGTGCCAGCAGCCATCAAAGGGACAGGGATGCTTTCTTT. The genes are TRBV7-2 and TRBJ1-1; 9 bases agree with TRBD1. The junction had 9 bases not matched to a gene; V was cut back by 5 bases and J by 11 bases. The CDR3 sequence is 13 residues long. CDR1 is SGHTA, CDR2 FQGNSA, per germline.

The CDR3 protein is CASVGLLNYGYTF. CDR3 nucleotide sequence: TGTGCCAGCGTGGGGCTGCTAAACTATGGCTACACCTTC. This chain links TRBV28 with TRBJ1-2, with TRBD1 as a possible D gene (5 bases). The CDR3 totals 13 residues. CDR1 and CDR2 (germline): MDHEN, SYDVKM. Between the trimmed V and J ends, which lost 8 bases and 2 bases, there was a span of 12 bases.

The chain combines TRBV2 with TRBJ1-4; D remains unclear. V was clipped by 8 bases and J by 4 bases, with 8 bases between them. There are 12 residues in the CDR3. Germline CDR1 SNHLY, CDR2 FYNNEI. The CDR3 loop is CASEGYNEKLFF. CDR3 nucleotide sequence: TGTGCCAGCGAGGGATATAATGAAAAACTGTTTTTT.

This clone was detected once. The chain employs TRBV7-2 and TRBJ2-7; perhaps TRBD1 as D (5 bases). In germline, CDR1 is SGHTA, CDR2 FQGNSA. The CDR3 spans 14 residues. V lost 2 bases, J lost 2 bases, and 10 bases lay in between. The CDR3 nucleotides read TGTGCCAGCAGCTTATCCGGCAGGGCCTACGAGCAGTACTTC. This encodes CASSLSGRAYEQYF.

In nucleotides, the CDR3 is TGCAGCGTGATTAGGGGGGACAGTTCTGCTGCTTTCTTT. This gives the protein CSVIRGDSSAAFF. V usage is TRBV29-1 and J usage is TRBJ1-1, with TRBD1 matching over 7 bases. V lost 6 bases to trimming and J lost 11 bases; unmatched junction nucleotides: 15. The CDR3 spans 13 residues. Germline CDR1 reads SQVTM; CDR2 reads ANQGSEA.

This clone was seen a handful of times. The V and J genes are TRBV28 and TRBJ1-1; 9 bases map to TRBD1. Germline trimming cut 5 bases from V and 7 bases from J; bases unmatched to any gene: 11. This CDR3 has 15 amino acids. CDR1 is MDHEN and CDR2 is SYDVKM in the germline V gene. CDR3 bases: TGTGCCAGCAGTCCTATGCCGGGACAGGGCTTTGAAGCTTTCTTT. Its translation: CASSPMPGQGFEAFF.